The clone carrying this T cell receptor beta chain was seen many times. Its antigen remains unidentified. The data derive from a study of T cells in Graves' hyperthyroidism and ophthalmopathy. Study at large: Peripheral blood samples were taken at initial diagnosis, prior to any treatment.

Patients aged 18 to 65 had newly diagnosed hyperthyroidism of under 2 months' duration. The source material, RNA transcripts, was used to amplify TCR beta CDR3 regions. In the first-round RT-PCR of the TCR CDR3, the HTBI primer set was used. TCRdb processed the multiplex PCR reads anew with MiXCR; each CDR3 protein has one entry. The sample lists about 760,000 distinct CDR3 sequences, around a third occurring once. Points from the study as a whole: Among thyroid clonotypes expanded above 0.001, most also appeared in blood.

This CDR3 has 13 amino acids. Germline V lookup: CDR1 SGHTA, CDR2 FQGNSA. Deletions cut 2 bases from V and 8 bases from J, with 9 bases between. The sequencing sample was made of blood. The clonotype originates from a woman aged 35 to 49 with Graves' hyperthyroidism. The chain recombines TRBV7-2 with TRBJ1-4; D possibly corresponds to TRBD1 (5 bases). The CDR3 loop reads CASSLTRDEKLFF. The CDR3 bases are TGTGCCAGCAGCTTAACCAGGGACGAAAAACTGTTTTTT.